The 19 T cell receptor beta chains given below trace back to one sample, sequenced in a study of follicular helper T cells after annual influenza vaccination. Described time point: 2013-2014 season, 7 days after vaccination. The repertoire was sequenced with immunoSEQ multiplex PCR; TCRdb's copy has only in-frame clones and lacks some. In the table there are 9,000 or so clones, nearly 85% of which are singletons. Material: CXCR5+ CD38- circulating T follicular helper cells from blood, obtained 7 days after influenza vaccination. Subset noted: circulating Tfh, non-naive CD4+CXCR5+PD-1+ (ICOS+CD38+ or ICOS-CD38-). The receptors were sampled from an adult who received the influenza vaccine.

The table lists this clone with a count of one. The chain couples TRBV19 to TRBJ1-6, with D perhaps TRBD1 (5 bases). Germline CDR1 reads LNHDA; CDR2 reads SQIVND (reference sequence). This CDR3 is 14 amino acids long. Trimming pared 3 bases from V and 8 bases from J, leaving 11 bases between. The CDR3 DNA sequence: TGTGCCAGTAGTATCCAGCGCAGGGATTCACCCCTCCACTTT. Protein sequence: CASSIQRRDSPLHF.

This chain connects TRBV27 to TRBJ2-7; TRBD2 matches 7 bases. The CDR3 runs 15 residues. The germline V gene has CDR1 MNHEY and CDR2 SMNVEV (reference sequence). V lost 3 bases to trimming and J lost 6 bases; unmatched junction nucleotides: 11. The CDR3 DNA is TGTGCCAGCAGTTTCAGGAGCAGCGGGGAGGGCGAGCAGTACTTC. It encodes CASSFRSSGEGEQYF.

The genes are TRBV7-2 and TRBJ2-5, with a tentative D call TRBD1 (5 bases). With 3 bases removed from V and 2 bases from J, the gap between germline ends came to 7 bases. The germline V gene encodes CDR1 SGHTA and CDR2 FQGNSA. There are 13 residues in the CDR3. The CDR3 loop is CASSFDRQETQYF. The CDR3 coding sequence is TGTGCCAGCAGCTTCGACAGACAAGAGACCCAGTACTTC.

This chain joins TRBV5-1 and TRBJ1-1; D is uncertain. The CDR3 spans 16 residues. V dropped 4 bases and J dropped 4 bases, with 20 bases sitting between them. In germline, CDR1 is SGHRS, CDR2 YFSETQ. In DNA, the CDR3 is TGCGCCAGCAGCGCCCGGACCGACCACCTTAGCACTGAAGCTTTCTTT. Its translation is CASSARTDHLSTEAFF.

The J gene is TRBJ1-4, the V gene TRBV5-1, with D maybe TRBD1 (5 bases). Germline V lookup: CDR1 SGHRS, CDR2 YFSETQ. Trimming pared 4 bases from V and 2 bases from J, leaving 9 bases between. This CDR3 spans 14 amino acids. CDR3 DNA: TGCGCCAGCAGCGAGGGACCGACTAATGAAAAACTGTTTTTT. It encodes CASSEGPTNEKLFF.

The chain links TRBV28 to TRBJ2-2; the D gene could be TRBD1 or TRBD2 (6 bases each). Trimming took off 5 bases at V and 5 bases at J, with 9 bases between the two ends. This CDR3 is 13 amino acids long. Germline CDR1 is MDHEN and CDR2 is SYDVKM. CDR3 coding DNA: TGTGCCAGCAGTAAAGGGGGGACCGGGGAGCTGTTTTTT. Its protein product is CASSKGGTGELFF. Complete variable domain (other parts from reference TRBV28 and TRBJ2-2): DVKVTQSSRYLVKRTGEKVFLECVQDMDHENMFWYRQDPGLGLRLIYFSYDVKMKEKGDIPEGYSVSREKKERFSLILESASTNQTSMYLCASSKGGTGELFFGEGSRLTVL.

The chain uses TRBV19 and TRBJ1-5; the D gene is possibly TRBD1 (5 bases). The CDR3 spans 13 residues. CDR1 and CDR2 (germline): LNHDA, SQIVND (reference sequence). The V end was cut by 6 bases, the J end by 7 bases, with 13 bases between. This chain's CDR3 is CASSGMGQQPQHF. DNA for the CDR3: TGTGCCAGTAGCGGGATGGGGCAACAGCCCCAGCATTTT.

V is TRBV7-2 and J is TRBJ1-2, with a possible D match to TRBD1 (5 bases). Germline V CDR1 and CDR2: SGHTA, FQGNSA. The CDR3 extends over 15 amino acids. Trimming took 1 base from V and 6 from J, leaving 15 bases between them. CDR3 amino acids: CASSLDGAGRNGYTF. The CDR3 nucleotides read TGTGCCAGCAGCTTAGATGGGGCAGGGCGTAATGGCTACACCTTC. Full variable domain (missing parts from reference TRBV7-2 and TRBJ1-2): GAGVSQSPSNKVTEKGKDVELRCDPISGHTALYWYRQSLGQGLEFLIYFQGNSAPDKSGLPSDRFSAERTGGSVSTLTIQRTQQEDSAVYLCASSLDGAGRNGYTFGSGTRLTVV.

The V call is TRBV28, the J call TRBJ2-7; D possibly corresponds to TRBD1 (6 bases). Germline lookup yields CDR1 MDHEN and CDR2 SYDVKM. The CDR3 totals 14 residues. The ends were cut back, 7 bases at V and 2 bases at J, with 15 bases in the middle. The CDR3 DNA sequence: TGTGCCAGCACCCTCCAGGGACAAGCCTACGAGCAGTACTTC. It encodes CASTLQGQAYEQYF.

CDR3 coding DNA: TGTGCCAGCAGTGATTTGTCCAAAACTTATCAAGATCCCACCTACGAGCAGTACTTC. Translation gives CASSDLSKTYQDPTYEQYF. The chain joins TRBV6-4 to TRBJ2-7; D uncertain. V lost 3 bases, J lost 2 bases, and 26 bases lay in between. The germline V gene has CDR1 MRHNA and CDR2 SNTAGT. The CDR3 spans 19 residues.

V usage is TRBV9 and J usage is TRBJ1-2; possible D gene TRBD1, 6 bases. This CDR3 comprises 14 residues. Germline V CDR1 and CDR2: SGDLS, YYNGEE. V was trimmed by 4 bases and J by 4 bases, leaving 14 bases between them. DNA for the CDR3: TGTGCCAGCAGCCCGCCTGGGACAACCTATGGCTACACCTTC. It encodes CASSPPGTTYGYTF.

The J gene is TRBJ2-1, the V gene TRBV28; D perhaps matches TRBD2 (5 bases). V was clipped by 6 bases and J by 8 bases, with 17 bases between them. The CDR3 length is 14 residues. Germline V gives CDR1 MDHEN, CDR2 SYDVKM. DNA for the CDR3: TGTGCCAGCAGCTCCCAGTCCCCCGGGGATGAGCAGTTCTTC. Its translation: CASSSQSPGDEQFF.

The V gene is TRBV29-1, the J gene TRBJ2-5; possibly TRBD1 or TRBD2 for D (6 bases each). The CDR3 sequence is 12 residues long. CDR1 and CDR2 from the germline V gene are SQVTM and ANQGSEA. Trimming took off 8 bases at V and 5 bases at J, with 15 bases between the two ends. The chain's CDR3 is CSSEGGGETQYF. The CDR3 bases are TGCAGCTCCGAGGGGGGCGGGGAGACCCAGTACTTC.

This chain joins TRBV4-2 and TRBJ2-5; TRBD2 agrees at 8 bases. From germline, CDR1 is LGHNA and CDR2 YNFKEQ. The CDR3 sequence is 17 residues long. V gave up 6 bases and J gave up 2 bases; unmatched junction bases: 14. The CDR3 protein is CASSRASLAATQETQYF. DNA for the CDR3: TGTGCCAGCAGTCGTGCCTCACTAGCGGCAACACAAGAGACCCAGTACTTC.

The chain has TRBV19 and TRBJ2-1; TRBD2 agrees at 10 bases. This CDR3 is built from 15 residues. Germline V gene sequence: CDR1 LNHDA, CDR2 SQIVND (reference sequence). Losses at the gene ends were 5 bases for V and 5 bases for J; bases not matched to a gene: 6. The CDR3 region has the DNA TGTGCCAGTAGTCCACGGACTAGCGGTCACAATGAGCAGTTCTTC. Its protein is CASSPRTSGHNEQFF.

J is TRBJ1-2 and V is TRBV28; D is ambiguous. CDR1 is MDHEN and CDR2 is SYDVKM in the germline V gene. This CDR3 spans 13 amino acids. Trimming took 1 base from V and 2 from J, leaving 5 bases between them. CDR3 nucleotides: TGTGCCAGCAGTTTATTAGAAAACTATGGCTACACCTTC. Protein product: CASSLLENYGYTF.

Here the CDR3 reads CSVWRGNTQYF. The CDR3, as DNA: TGCAGCGTTTGGCGGGGAAATACGCAGTATTTT. The J gene is TRBJ2-3, the V gene TRBV29-1; D may be TRBD2 (6 bases). Trimming removed 5 bases from V and 7 bases from J, with 10 bases in between. The CDR3 has 11 residues. Germline values: CDR1 SQVTM, CDR2 ANQGSEA.

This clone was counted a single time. The CDR3 DNA follows: TGCGCCAGCGCAGGGATGTACAATGAGCAGTTCTTC. Residues: CASAGMYNEQFF. The rearrangement joins TRBV5-1 to TRBJ2-1; TRBD1 might be the D (5 bases). V lost 7 bases to trimming and J lost 4 bases, with 9 bases between them. The CDR3 has 12 residues. Germline lookup yields CDR1 SGHRS and CDR2 YFSETQ.

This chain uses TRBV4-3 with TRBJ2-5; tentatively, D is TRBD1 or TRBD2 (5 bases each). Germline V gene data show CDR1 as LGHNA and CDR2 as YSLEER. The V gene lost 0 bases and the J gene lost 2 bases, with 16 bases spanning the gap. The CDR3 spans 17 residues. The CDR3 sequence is CASSQDLGWGNQETQYF. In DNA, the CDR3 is TGCGCCAGCAGCCAAGACCTAGGTTGGGGGAATCAAGAGACCCAGTACTTC.